This entry describes one T cell receptor (beta chain). V gave up 2 bases and J gave up 10 bases, with 18 bases separating them. CDR3 length: 15 amino acids. The germline V gene encodes CDR1 SGHDN and CDR2 FVKESK. Original handling: How many nucleated cells were present was estimated from reference gene primer amplification. Measured with immunoSEQ multiplex PCR; TCRdb has only the in-frame clones, and not every one. From that table come the V and J calls and clone size; the DNA was used to work out D and trimming. This sample yields approximately 150,000 clones, of which about 85% are seen a single time; roughly 4.5% belongs to the top ten. This sample was taken from a study of blood T cell repertoires in COVID-19. On the study more broadly: Collection of acute and convalescent COVID-19 samples took place in the United States, Italy and Spain. The cDNA or gDNA used as material had been derived from T cells, B-cell-depleted T cells, or PBMCs.

This receptor was obtained from a woman aged 55-70 years with active or convalescent COVID-19. The specimen sequenced was peripheral blood. V and J are TRBV14 and TRBJ2-1; D may be TRBD2 (7 bases). The CDR3 sequence: CASSQLVRGGREQFF. The CDR3 nucleotides read TGTGCCAGCAGCCAATTAGTGAGGGGGGGTCGGGAGCAGTTCTTC.